These 8 T cell receptor beta chains share one sample of origin, sequenced in a study of control samples from healthy donors and cancer patients. Produced via immunoSEQ multiplex PCR; TCRdb's table is partial and in-frame only. The sample lists 100,000 to 120,000 clones, 83% occurring once. The specimen was blood. The receptors come from a woman between 50 and 59 years old in good health.

The chain recombines TRBV6-6 with TRBJ2-7; 9 bases align to TRBD2. The V and J ends lost 5 bases and 0 bases, in that order; junction bases with no gene match: 8. The CDR3 is made up of 16 amino acids. The germline V gene encodes CDR1 MNHNY and CDR2 SVGAGI (reference sequence). CDR3 bases: TGTGCCAGCAGTAACGCCGGACTAGCGAGCTCCTACGAGCAGTACTTC. Protein: CASSNAGLASSYEQYF.

V gene TRBV5-1 combines with J gene TRBJ2-3; possibly TRBD1 for D (6 bases). The CDR3 runs 18 residues. The V end lost 0 bases, the J end lost 0 bases, and 17 bases lay between the germline ends. CDR1 is SGHRS, CDR2 YFSETQ, per germline. The DNA of the CDR3 is TGCGCCAGCAGCTTGGCCTTAGCTGGGACACCTAGCACAGATACGCAGTATTTT. Translation: CASSLALAGTPSTDTQYF.

J is TRBJ2-3 and V is TRBV9, with 7 bases that match TRBD2. The germline CDR1 and CDR2 sequences are SGDLS and YYNGEE. The V and J ends lost 3 bases and 2 bases, in that order; junction bases with no gene match: 12. This CDR3 comprises 17 residues. Here the CDR3 DNA reads TGTGCCAGCAGCGAGGGGACCGGGAGCGGGGACACAGATACGCAGTATTTT. This gives the protein CASSEGTGSGDTDTQYF.

V and J are TRBV5-6 and TRBJ2-2; D not certain. Trimming took off 5 bases at V and 3 bases at J, with 14 bases between the two ends. The CDR3 runs 15 residues. Germline V gene sequence: CDR1 SGHDT, CDR2 YYEEEE. This chain's CDR3 is CASRSGPTDTGELFF. CDR3 DNA sequence: TGTGCCAGCAGGTCTGGCCCCACGGACACCGGGGAGCTGTTTTTT.

The genes are TRBV5-1 and TRBJ2-1, with a tentative D call TRBD1 (6 bases). The CDR3 has 13 residues. Germline CDR1 is SGHRS and CDR2 is YFSETQ. The germline V and J ends were trimmed by 0 bases and 7 bases, with 8 bases remaining between them. This CDR3 is CASSLDQGNEQFF. In nucleotides, the CDR3 is TGCGCCAGCAGCTTGGATCAGGGGAATGAGCAGTTCTTC.

The chain links TRBV4-3 to TRBJ1-2; unclear D gene. Germline V gene sequence: CDR1 LGHNA, CDR2 YSLEER. This CDR3 has 16 amino acids. The V and J ends lost 0 bases and 3 bases respectively, with 14 bases between them. CDR3 region: CASSQDLGRRDYGYTF. The CDR3 DNA reads TGCGCCAGCAGCCAAGATTTAGGAAGGAGGGACTATGGCTACACCTTC.

V is TRBV6-5 and J is TRBJ2-6; unclear D gene. The CDR3 contains 13 residues. V was clipped by 10 bases and J by 5 bases, with 12 bases between them. From germline, CDR1 is MNHEY and CDR2 SVGAGI. CDR3 sequence reads: CATSGSRANVLTF. The CDR3, as DNA: TGTGCCACCTCCGGTTCTAGGGCCAACGTCCTGACTTTC.

The chain carries TRBV12-5 and TRBJ1-6; 9 bases agree with TRBD1. V dropped 0 bases and J dropped 8; count of bases not matched to a gene: 8. Looked up from germline, CDR1 is LGHNT and CDR2 is FRNRAP. This CDR3 comprises 17 residues. In DNA form, the CDR3 reads TGTGCTAGTGGTTTGGTCCTTCGGGGACAGGGAGATTCACCCCTCCACTTT. This translates into CASGLVLRGQGDSPLHF.